The 2 T cell receptor beta chains given below trace back to one sample, sequenced in a study of cytomegalovirus exposure and HLA in healthy donors. PCR amplification relied on 60 Vbeta primers (plus 13 Jbeta primers). Measured with immunoSEQ multiplex PCR; TCRdb has only the in-frame clones, and not every one. The table has 120,000 or so clones, 10% seen once. Material for sequencing was PBMCs. These receptor sequences come from a woman aged 18 to 35 in good health and CMV-seropositive.

This clone was detected ten times or more. The chain is built from TRBV5-1 and TRBJ1-1; D is perhaps TRBD1 (5 bases). V lost 0 bases and J 0 bases, leaving 9 bases between the germline ends. The CDR3 is made up of 15 amino acids. Germline-derived CDR1 and CDR2 are SGHRS and YFSETQ. The CDR3 sequence is CASSLDQGMNTEAFF. CDR3 sequence (DNA): TGCGCCAGCAGCTTGGATCAGGGTATGAACACTGAAGCTTTCTTT.

This clone was counted between two and nine times. At one end the junction does not follow the germline gene, possibly because of a read error. This chain connects TRBV19 to TRBJ1-1, with a tentative D call TRBD1 (5 bases). Germline CDR1 LNHDA, CDR2 SQIVND (reference sequence). This CDR3 has 14 residues. The DNA for the CDR3 is TGTGCCAGTAGTATTGGGGGGGGAATAGCTGAAGCTCTCTTT. The encoded protein is CASSIGGGIAEALF.